A single sample gave rise to the 8 T cell receptor beta chains below, sequenced in a study of T cell responses to AZD1222 COVID-19 vaccine. The repertoire was sequenced with immunoSEQ multiplex PCR; TCRdb's copy has only in-frame clones and lacks some. The sample includes about 150,000 clones, roughly 85% of them seen just once. Here the sequenced sample was peripheral blood, taken 28 days after the second dose of the MenACWY control vaccine. The source of these receptors is an adult who received the MenACWY meningococcal vaccine as a control.

The genes are TRBV5-1 and TRBJ1-1, with 9 bases lining up with TRBD1. Trimming removed 5 bases from V and 4 bases from J; junction bases left unmatched: 9. The CDR3 is 15 residues long. From germline, CDR1 is SGHRS and CDR2 YFSETQ. The CDR3 is CASRTPGQGGTEAFF. DNA for the CDR3: TGCGCCAGCAGGACGCCGGGACAGGGAGGCACTGAAGCTTTCTTT.

This sequence joins TRBV5-8 and TRBJ1-4; D remains unclear. CDR1 is SGHTS and CDR2 is YDEGEE in the germline V gene. V lost 4 bases and J 5 bases, leaving 9 bases between the germline ends. CDR3 length: 13 residues. CDR3 loop: CASSQTENEKLFF. The CDR3 coding sequence is TGTGCCAGCAGCCAGACCGAGAATGAAAAACTGTTTTTT.

V and J are TRBV11-3 and TRBJ2-2, with 7 bases that match TRBD2. Germline V CDR1 and CDR2: SGHNT, YENEEA. V was pared by 5 bases and J by 1 base, with 4 bases of the junction left unmatched. CDR3 size: 15 residues. The CDR3 bases are TGTGCCAGCAGCCCAGCGGGGATGAACACCGGGGAGCTGTTTTTT. As protein: CASSPAGMNTGELFF. Supplemented by reference TRBV11-3 and TRBJ2-2, the full variable domain reads EAGVVQSPRYKIIEKKQPVAFWCNPISGHNTLYWYLQNLGQGPELLIRYENEEAVDDSQLPKDRFSAERLKGVDSTLKIQPAELGDSAVYLCASSPAGMNTGELFFGEGSRLTVL.

The rearrangement links TRBV21-1 to TRBJ1-3. TRBV21-1 is recorded as a pseudogene. The CDR3 sequence is 16 residues long. The CDR3 spells CASSNAPCSSGNTIYF. The DNA for the CDR3 is TGTGCCAGCAGCAATGCGCCCTGTAGCTCTGGAAACACCATATATTTT.

V and J are TRBV13 and TRBJ2-3; TRBD1 matches at 8 bases. The germline gives CDR1 PRHDT, CDR2 FYEKMQ (reference sequence). CDR3 size: 15 residues. V lost 6 bases and J lost 1; bases outside the gene matches: 6. CDR3 sequence (DNA): TGTGCCAGCAGTCGACCGGGACAGGGCACAGATACGCAGTATTTT. Translation gives CASSRPGQGTDTQYF.

The rearrangement uses TRBV5-6 and TRBJ1-2; D uncertain. Germline V gene data show CDR1 as SGHDT and CDR2 as YYEEEE. With 0 bases removed from V and 1 base from J, the gap between germline ends came to 4 bases. The CDR3 consists of 13 residues. The CDR3 spells CASSLASNYGYTF. CDR3 coding DNA: TGTGCCAGCAGCTTGGCCAGTAACTATGGCTACACCTTC.

With respect to this clone: Other DNA sequences in this sample translate to the same CDR3. The chain joins TRBV3-1 (or the pseudogene TRBV3-2) to TRBJ1-1; D call uncertain. Germline-derived CDR1 and CDR2 are LGHDT and YNNKEL (reference sequence). CDR3 length: 14 residues. V dropped 2 bases and J dropped 1 base, with 8 bases sitting between them. In DNA form, the CDR3 reads TGTGCCAGCAGCCAAACGGGCGGGAACACTGAAGCTTTCTTT. Protein product: CASSQTGGNTEAFF.

This clone was seen more than once but under ten times. The chain links TRBV29-1 to TRBJ2-3; TRBD2 matches 9 bases. V lost 4 bases and J lost 9; bases outside the gene matches: 17. Per the germline V gene, CDR1 is SQVTM and CDR2 is ANQGSEA. There are 16 residues in the CDR3. Here the CDR3 DNA reads TGCAGCGTTGCCACCCGGACTAGCGTTAGGGGTGGAACGCAGTATTTT. Its translation is CSVATRTSVRGGTQYF.